This T cell receptor beta chain was found in a study of control samples from healthy donors and cancer patients. Clones were read by immunoSEQ multiplex PCR, and TCRdb kept only the in-frame ones, dropping some. This sample yields 90,000 to 100,000 clones, of which over 60% are seen a single time; 10% to 13% belongs to the top ten. The V gene lost 3 bases and the J gene lost 4 bases, with 12 bases spanning the gap. The germline V gene encodes CDR1 GTSNPN and CDR2 SVGIG (reference sequence). This CDR3 has 13 amino acids. Material for sequencing was blood. The TCR originated in a woman in her twenties or thirties in good health. J is TRBJ1-1 and V is TRBV30; tentative D call: TRBD1 (5 bases). The CDR3 loop is CAWSLHGGTEAFF. The DNA for the CDR3 is TGTGCCTGGAGCCTACATGGGGGCACTGAAGCTTTCTTT.